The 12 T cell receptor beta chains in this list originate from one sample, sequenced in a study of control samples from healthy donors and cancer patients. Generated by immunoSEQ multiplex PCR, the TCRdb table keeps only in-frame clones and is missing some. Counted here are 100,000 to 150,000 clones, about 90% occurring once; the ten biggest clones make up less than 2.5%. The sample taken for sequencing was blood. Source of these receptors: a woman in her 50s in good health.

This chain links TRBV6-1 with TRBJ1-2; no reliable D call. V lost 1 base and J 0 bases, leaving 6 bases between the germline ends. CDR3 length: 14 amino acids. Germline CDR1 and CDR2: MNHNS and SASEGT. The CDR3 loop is CASSEGPTNYGYTF. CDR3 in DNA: TGTGCCAGCAGTGAAGGGCCAACTAACTATGGCTACACCTTC.

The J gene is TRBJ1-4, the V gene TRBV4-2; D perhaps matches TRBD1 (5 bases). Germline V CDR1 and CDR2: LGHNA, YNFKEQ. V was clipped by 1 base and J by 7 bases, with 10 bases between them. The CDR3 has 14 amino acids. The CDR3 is CASSQAGIIEKLFF. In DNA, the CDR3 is TGTGCCAGCAGCCAAGCAGGGATTATTGAAAAACTGTTTTTT.

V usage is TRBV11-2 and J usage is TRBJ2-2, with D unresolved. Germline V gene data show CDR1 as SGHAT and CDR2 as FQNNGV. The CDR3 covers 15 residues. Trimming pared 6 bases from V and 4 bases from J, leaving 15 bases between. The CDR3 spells CASSPGSHLTGELFF. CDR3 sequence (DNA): TGTGCCAGCAGTCCCGGGTCCCACCTCACCGGGGAGCTGTTTTTT.

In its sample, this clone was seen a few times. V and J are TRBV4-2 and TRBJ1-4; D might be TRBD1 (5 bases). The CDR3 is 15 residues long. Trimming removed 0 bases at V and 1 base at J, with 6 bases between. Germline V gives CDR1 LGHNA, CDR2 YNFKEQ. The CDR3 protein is CASSQDGQTNEKLFF. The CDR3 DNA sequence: TGTGCCAGCAGCCAAGATGGACAAACTAATGAAAAACTGTTTTTT.

CDR3 DNA sequence: TGCGCCAGCAGCATGGGACAGGGCCTGAACACTGAAGCTTTCTTT. Protein product: CASSMGQGLNTEAFF. This rearrangement joins TRBV5-1 to TRBJ1-1; 9 nucleotides align to TRBD1. V was clipped by 4 bases and J by 0 bases; unmatched bases: 4. The CDR3 runs to 15 residues. Germline-derived CDR1 and CDR2 are SGHRS and YFSETQ.

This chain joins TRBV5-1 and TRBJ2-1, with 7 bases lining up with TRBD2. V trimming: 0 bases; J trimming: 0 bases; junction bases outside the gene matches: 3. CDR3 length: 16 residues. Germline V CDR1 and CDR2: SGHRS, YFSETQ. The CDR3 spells CASSLEGGSSYNEQFF. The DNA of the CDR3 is TGCGCCAGCAGCTTGGAAGGCGGGAGCTCCTACAATGAGCAGTTCTTC.

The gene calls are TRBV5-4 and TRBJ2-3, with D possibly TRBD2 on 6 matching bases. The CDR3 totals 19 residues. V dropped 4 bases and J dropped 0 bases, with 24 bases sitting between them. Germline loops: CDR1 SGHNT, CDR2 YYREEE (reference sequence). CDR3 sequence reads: CASSPPGTHAKTSTDTQYF. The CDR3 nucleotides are TGTGCCAGCAGCCCTCCCGGGACTCACGCTAAGACTAGCACAGATACGCAGTATTTT.

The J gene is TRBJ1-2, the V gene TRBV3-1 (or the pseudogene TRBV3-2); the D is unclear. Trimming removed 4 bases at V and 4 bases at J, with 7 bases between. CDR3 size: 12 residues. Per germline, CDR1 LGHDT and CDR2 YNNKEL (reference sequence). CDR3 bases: TGTGCCAGCAGCCTTGGCAGCTATGGCTACACCTTC. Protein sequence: CASSLGSYGYTF.

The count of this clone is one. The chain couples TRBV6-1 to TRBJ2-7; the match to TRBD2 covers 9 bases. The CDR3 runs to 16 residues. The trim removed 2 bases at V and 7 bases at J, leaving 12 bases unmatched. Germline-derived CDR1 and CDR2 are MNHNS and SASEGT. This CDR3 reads CASSEWGLAGLSEQYF. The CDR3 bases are TGTGCCAGCAGTGAATGGGGGCTAGCGGGGCTCTCAGAGCAGTACTTC.

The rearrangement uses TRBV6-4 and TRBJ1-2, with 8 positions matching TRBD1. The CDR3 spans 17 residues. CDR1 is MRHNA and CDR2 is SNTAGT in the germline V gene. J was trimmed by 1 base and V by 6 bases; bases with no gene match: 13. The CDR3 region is CASRASSSGGRNYGYTF. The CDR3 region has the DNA TGTGCCAGCAGGGCATCTTCTTCAGGGGGCCGTAACTATGGCTACACCTTC.

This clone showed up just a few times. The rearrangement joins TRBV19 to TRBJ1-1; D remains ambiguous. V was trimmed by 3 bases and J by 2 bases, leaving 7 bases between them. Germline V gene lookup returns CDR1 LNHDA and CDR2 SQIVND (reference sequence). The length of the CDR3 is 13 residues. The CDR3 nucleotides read TGTGCCAGTAGTATTCGGGGAAACACTGAAGCTTTCTTT. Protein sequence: CASSIRGNTEAFF.

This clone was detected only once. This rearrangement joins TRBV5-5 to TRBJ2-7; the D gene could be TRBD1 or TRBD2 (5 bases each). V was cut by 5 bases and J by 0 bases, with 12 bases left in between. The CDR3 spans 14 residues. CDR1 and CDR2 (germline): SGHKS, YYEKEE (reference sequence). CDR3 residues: CASSSSGGSYEQYF. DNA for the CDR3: TGTGCCAGCAGTTCAAGTGGGGGCTCCTACGAGCAGTACTTC.